This T cell receptor beta chain was observed in a study of radiotherapy plus CTLA-4 blockade in lung cancer. Points on this clone: The antigen is not known.

Sequencing was performed with immunoSEQ multiplex PCR; in TCRdb, only in-frame clones are kept and a portion is missing. The sample contains 60,000 to 65,000 clones, 70% to 85% of which appear only once. General study findings and limits: TCR clones of tumor origin grew in blood after radiotherapy plus ipilimumab.

The CDR3 runs 18 residues. The ends lost 0 bases at V and 5 bases at J; junction bases unmatched: 15. Germline V gene lookup returns CDR1 SGHNT and CDR2 YYREEE (reference sequence). The source was peripheral blood, collected from a patient treated with radiotherapy plus ipilimumab. The TCR originated in a human donor with non-small cell lung cancer who had a complete response to radiotherapy plus ipilimumab. The chain uses TRBV5-4 and TRBJ2-3; 7 bases align to TRBD2. The CDR3 spells CASSLASGLRERIDTQYF. Written as DNA, the CDR3 is TGTGCCAGCAGCTTGGCCTCGGGGTTGCGGGAGAGAATAGATACGCAGTATTTT. Combining the CDR3 with reference TRBV5-4 and TRBJ2-3 gives the whole variable domain ETGVTQSPTHLIKTRGQQVTLRCSSQSGHNTVSWYQQALGQGPQFIFQYYREEENGRGNFPPRFSGLQFPNYSSELNVNALELDDSALYLCASSLASGLRERIDTQYFGPGTRLTVL.